The clone carrying this T cell receptor (beta chain) was detected many times. The antigen remains undetermined. The authors made TCR beta libraries by quantitative 5'-RACE with molecular barcodes. In TCRdb, the 5' RACE reads were re-called with MiXCR into one record per CDR3 protein. The sample has hundreds of thousands of distinct CDR3 sequences; about 12% are singletons. This sample stems from a study of CD8 T cells in ankylosing spondylitis. Whole-study findings and limits: Those disease-linked clones were CD8+; they were also relatively rare in peripheral blood. Ankylosing spondylitis blood appeared to be characterized by a TCR beta motif of under 10 highly homologous variants. According to the report, clones linked to the disease were significantly enriched in matched synovial fluid samples taken from ankylosing spondylitis patients.

CDR3 size: 15 residues. V was trimmed by 1 base and J by 3 bases, leaving 10 bases between them. CDR1 MNHNS and CDR2 SASEGT come from the germline V gene. The specimen was blood, either unsorted or a sorted T cell fraction (not recorded which). The receptor's source is a male donor with ankylosing spondylitis. V and J are TRBV6-1 and TRBJ1-5, with D maybe TRBD1 (5 bases). The DNA of the CDR3 is TGTGCCAGCAGTGAAGTTGTGACAGCCAATCAGCCCCAGCATTTT. Translated, it gives CASSEVVTANQPQHF.